Described below is a single T cell receptor (beta chain) sequence and its context. There are many counts of this clonotype. Its antigen remains undetermined. No much larger clone exists at a distance of one base, and base qualities are not known. Deletion took 3 bases off V and 0 bases off J, with a span of 11 bases between the germline ends. The germline V gene sets CDR1 to SGHAT and CDR2 to FQNNGV. Spanning cysteine to phenylalanine, the CDR3 consists of 16 amino acids. CDR3 DNA only is kept here, 48 bases in frame from base 1. This record belongs to a study of T cells in Graves' hyperthyroidism and ophthalmopathy (dated by TCRdb to about 2019). Background for the entire study: Peripheral blood was sampled at the time of initial diagnosis, prior to any treatment. A discovery cohort of around 100 patients, 43 with Graves' ophthalmopathy and about 60 with stable Graves' hyperthyroidism, was used to find distinguishing TCR V-J signatures. Whether ophthalmopathy could be predicted prospectively was tested in an independent validation cohort made up of under 20 hyperthyroidism patients plus 17 patients who later progressed to ophthalmopathy. The roughly 90 discovery patients were divided at random into training and test sets in a 7:3 ratio. Thyroid tissue and blood T-cell repertoires from about six Graves' hyperthyroidism patients were also compared in the study. Following sampling, methimazole starting at 30 mg daily was given to hyperthyroidism patients, and high-dose intravenous methylprednisolone was given to ophthalmopathy patients. The paper describes TCR Vbeta CDR3 sequencing of around 130 peripheral blood samples, made up of under 50 ophthalmopathy patients, around 78 hyperthyroidism patients and 17 progressor patients.

Stable Graves' hyperthyroidism was defined as the absence of progression to ophthalmopathy over 18 months of follow-up. The hyperthyroidism patients were between 18 and 65 years old and newly diagnosed, with a disease duration of less than 2 months. The study excluded patients with uncontrolled infections, other autoimmune diseases, pregnancy or lactation. Clinical symptoms, serum thyroxine and TRAb, thyroid ultrasound, and orbital computed tomography formed the basis for the diagnoses. PBMCs were separated from around 9.1 ml of fresh peripheral blood using Ficoll-Paque density gradient centrifugation. Trizol reagent was used to extract total RNA, and RNA quality was then checked on an Agilent 2100 Bioanalyzer. Amplification of TCR beta CDR3 regions was carried out from RNA transcripts. For the first round of RT-PCR on the TCR CDR3, the HTBI primer set was used together with the Qiagen OneStep RT-PCR kit. Libraries were constructed in a second round of multiplex PCR, after which size selection and purification were carried out. Sequencing of the libraries was done on an Illumina HiSeq2000 using paired-end 100 bp reads. The authors processed their data as follows. SOAPnuke was used to process the raw data, with reads discarded if the reads contained adapters or uncalled bases, had a mean Phred below 15, or lacked an exact constant-primer or identifier match. High-quality paired reads were merged using COPE v1.2.5, and each unique nucleotide sequence was defined as a clonotype. MiTCR v1.1 was used to align clonotypes to the IMGT TRBV, TRBD and TRBJ reference segments. The analysis was restricted to V-J combinations with a frequency above 0.0001, which together covered about 99% of the repertoires. A TCS score was defined as the ratio of F50 (clonal expansion) to E x V (chaos), with BLOSUM62-based TCRdist applied between CDR3 peptides within each V-J. Welch's t-statistics and random forest reduced approximately 520 V-J features to 13, which were used in a naive Bayes classifier (R e1071). In TCRdb, the public reads were trimmed at Q25 with fastp and aligned with MiXCR, with productive beta chains retained. Identical CDR3 protein sequences are pooled into one entry, listed with their most common genes and DNA. V and J calls and clone size were set by TCRdb, not the authors. In all, the sample holds about 620,000 distinct CDR3 sequences, and 15% to 20% of those were seen once. Clones ranked in the top ten supply less than 4.5% of the sample.

Overall study results and their limits: Most expanded thyroid clonotypes (frequency above 0.001) were also detected in blood, a finding suggesting that blood repertoires may reflect thyroid immune responses. Sample size was not statistically predetermined, and investigators were not blinded to group allocation. Ophthalmopathy was separated from stable hyperthyroidism by a 13 V-J signature model, with over 85% sensitivity and approximately 81% specificity obtained in cross-validation and 80%/75% obtained in testing. During validation, the model predicted progression to ophthalmopathy a median of approximately 6.5 months ahead of onset, with approximately 70% sensitivity and about 75% specificity.

The chain links TRBV11-2 with TRBJ2-2; 6 matching bases give a weak D call of TRBD2. The receptor comes from a woman between 25 and 40 years old with Graves' hyperthyroidism. The source material was blood. The CDR3 amino acid sequence is: CASSLRLATNTGELFF. DNA sequence: TGTGCCAGCAGCTTGCGGCTAGCGACGAACACCGGGGAGCTGTTTTTT.